This T cell receptor beta chain was captured in a study of Ad26.COV2.S vaccination and SARS-CoV-2 variants. Study-wide context: A COV1001 Ad26.COV2.S trial-arm participant provided the sample. Study results and limitations: Researchers reported similar non-spike TCR breadth in vaccine and placebo recipients. Measures of TCR breadth and depth may have fallen short of total T cell responses.

Clones were read by immunoSEQ multiplex PCR, and TCRdb kept only the in-frame ones, dropping some. The table lists roughly 380,000 clones, 80% to 90% of them singletons. Treatment here: 15 to 20 received Ad26.COV2.S at low or high dose, single or two shots; five or six received placebo; per-sample allocation not given. All samples were drawn on day 63, counting from the first vaccine or placebo injection. Between the trimmed V and J ends, which lost 4 bases and 3 bases, there was a span of 17 bases. Germline loops: CDR1 LGHNA, CDR2 YNFKEQ. The CDR3 extends over 16 amino acids. On this clone itself: Its target is not known.

The V call is TRBV4-2, the J call TRBJ2-3; possibly TRBD2 for D (5 bases). The clonotype comes from a person between 18 and 65 years old who received the Ad26.COV2.S COVID-19 vaccine or a placebo. The specimen was peripheral blood, collected in a trial of Ad26.COV2.S vaccine versus placebo. CDR3 nucleotide sequence: TGTGCCAGCAGCCCCAGTCAGGCAGCGGTAACAGATACGCAGTATTTT. Translated: CASSPSQAAVTDTQYF.